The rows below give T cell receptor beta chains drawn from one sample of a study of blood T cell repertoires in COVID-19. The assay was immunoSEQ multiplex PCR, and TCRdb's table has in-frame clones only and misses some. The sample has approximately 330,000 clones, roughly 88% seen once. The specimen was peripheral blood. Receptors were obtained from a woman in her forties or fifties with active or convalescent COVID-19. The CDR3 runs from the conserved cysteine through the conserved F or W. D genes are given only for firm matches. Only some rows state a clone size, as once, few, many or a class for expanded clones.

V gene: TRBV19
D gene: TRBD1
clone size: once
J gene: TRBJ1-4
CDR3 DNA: TGTGCCAGTAGCCTGACAGGGACTACTAATGAAAAACTGTTTTTT
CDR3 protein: CASSLTGTTNEKLFF

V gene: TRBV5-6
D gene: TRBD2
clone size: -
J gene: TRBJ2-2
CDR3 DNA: TGTGCCAGCAGCTTGCCACTAGCGGGAGTCCGCACCGGGGAGCTGTTTTTT
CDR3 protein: CASSLPLAGVRTGELFF

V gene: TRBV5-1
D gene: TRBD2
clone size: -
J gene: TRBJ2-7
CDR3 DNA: TGCGCCAGCAGCCCGACTAGCGGGGGGGCTTACGAGCAGTACTTC
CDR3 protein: CASSPTSGGAYEQYF

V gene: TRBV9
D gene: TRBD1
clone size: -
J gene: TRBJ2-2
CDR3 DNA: TGTGCCAGCAGCCCCCGGACAGGGCCGAACACCGGGGAGCTGTTTTTT
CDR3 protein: CASSPRTGPNTGELFF

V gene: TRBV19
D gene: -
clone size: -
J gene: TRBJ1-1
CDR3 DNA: TGTGCCAGTACGTTCAATGTCCCGCGGAGCACTGAAGCTTTCTTT
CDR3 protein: CASTFNVPRSTEAFF

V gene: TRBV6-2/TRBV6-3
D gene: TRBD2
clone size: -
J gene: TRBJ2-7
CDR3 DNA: TGTGCCAGCAGTCCCCGCGGGGGTTACTACGAGCAGTACTTC
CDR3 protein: CASSPRGGYYEQYF

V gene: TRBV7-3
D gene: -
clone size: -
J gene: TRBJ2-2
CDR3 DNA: TGTGCCAGCAGCTTACTTGGGGGCACGAACACCGGGGAGCTGTTTTTT
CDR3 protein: CASSLLGGTNTGELFF

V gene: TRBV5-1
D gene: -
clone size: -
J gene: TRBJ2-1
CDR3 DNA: TGCGCCAGCAGCGCGCCTAGCGCTAGTGGCTACAATGAGCAGTTCTTC
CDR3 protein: CASSAPSASGYNEQFF

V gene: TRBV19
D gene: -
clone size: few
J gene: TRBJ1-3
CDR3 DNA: TGTGCCAGTAGGATCCTGAGCTCTGGAAACACCATATATTTT
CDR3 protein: CASRILSSGNTIYF

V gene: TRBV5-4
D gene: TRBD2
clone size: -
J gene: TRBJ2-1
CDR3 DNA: TGTGCCAGCAGCTTGTTGCTAGCGGGGGGGAATGAGCAGTTCTTC
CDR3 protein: CASSLLLAGGNEQFF

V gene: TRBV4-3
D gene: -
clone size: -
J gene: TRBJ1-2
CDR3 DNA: TGCGCCAGCAGCCAAGATATACAGGCCAACTATGGCTACACCTTC
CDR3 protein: CASSQDIQANYGYTF

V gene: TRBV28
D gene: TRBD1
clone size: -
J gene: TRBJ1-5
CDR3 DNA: TGTGCCAGCAGTGGCCGGGACAGGGTTACTCAGCCCCAGCATTTT
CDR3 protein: CASSGRDRVTQPQHF

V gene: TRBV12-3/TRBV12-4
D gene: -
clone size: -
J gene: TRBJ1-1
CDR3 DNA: TGTGCCAGCAGTCCCCTCGGGGGGCCTGAAGCTTTCTTT
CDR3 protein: CASSPLGGPEAFF

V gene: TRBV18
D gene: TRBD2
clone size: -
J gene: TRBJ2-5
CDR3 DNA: TGTGCCAGCTCGCCCGGGACTAGCGGGAGTCTCACACAAGAGACCCAGTACTTC
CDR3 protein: CASSPGTSGSLTQETQYF

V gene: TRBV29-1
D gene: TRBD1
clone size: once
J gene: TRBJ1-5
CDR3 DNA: TGCAGCGTCCGAGAACAGGGGTGGAATCAGCCCCAGCATTTT
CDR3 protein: CSVREQGWNQPQHF

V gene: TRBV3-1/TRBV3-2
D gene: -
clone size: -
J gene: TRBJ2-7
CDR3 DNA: TGTGCCAGCAGCCAAGACCGGGGGTTATACGAGCAGTACTTC
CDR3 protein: CASSQDRGLYEQYF

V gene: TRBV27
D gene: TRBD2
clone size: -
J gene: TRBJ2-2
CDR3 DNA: TGTGCCAGCAGTTTATCGAGAGTAGCGGGGGGCGGGGAGCTGTTTTTT
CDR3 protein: CASSLSRVAGGGELFF

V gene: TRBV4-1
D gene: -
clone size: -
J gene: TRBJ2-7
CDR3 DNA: TGCGCCAGCAGCCAAGAGTCCCAGGGAGGAAACGAGCAGTACTTC
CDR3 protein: CASSQESQGGNEQYF

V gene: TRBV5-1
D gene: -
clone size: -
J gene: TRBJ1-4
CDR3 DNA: TGCGCCAGCAGCTTTGGGGCAGCTAATGAAAAACTGTTTTTT
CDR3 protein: CASSFGAANEKLFF

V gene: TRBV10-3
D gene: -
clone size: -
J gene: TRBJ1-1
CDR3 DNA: TGTGCCATCAGTAAGACAGAGGTTGACACTGAAGCTTTCTTT
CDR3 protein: CAISKTEVDTEAFF

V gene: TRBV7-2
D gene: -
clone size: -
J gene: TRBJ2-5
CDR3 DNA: TGTGCCAGCAGCTTAGAGTGGGGGGGCCGTGAGACCCAGTACTTC
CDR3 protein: CASSLEWGGRETQYF

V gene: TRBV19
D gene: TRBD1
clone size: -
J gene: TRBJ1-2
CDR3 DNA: TGTGCCAGTAGTCCAACAAGGACAGGGAACTATGGCTACACCTTC
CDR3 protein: CASSPTRTGNYGYTF

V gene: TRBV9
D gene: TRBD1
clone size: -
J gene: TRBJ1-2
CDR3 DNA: TGTGCCAGCAGCCGGGACAGGGGACCATATGGCTACACCTTC
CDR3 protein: CASSRDRGPYGYTF

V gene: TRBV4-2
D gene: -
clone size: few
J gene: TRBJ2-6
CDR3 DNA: TGTGCCAGCAGCCAAGATCGACAGACGGAGGGGGCCAACGTCCTGACTTTC
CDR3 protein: CASSQDRQTEGANVLTF

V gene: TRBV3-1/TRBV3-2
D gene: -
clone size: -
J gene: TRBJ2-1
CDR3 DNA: TGTGCCAGCAGCCAAGTAACAGGGTTATACAATGAGCAGTTCTTC
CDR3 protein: CASSQVTGLYNEQFF

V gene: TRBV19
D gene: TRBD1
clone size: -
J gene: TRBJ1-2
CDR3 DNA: TGTGCCACCGTAGGGGGGACAGGGGCTACCACCTATGGCTACACCTTC
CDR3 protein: CATVGGTGATTYGYTF

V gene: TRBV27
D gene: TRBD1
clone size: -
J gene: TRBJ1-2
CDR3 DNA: TGTGCCAGCTCATCAGGGGGCTCGGGCTACACCTTC
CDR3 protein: CASSSGGSGYTF

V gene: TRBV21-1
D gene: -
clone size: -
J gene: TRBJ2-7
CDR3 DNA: TGTGCCAGCAGCAACGGACATCGACACGAGCAGTACTTC
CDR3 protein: CASSNGHRHEQYF

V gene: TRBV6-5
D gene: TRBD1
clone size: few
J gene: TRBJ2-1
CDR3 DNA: TGTGCCAGCAGTTATGGACAGGGGTACAATGAGCAGTTCTTC
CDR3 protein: CASSYGQGYNEQFF

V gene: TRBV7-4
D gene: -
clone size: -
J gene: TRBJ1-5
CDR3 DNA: TGTGCCAGCAGCTTAGCTGAGCGGGCCAATCAGCCCCAGCATTTT
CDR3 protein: CASSLAERANQPQHF

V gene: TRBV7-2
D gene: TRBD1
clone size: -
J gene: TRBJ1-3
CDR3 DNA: TGTGCCAGCAGCGTAGACAGGGACTCTGGAAACACCATATATTTT
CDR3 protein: CASSVDRDSGNTIYF

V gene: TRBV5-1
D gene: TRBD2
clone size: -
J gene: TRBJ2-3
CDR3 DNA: TGCGCCAGCAGCTTAGCGGGGGCGAGCACAGATACGCAGTATTTT
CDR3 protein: CASSLAGASTDTQYF

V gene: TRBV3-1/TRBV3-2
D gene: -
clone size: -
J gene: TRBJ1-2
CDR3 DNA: TGTGCCAGCAGCCAAGAGGGCGACAGGAACTATGGCTACACCTTC
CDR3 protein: CASSQEGDRNYGYTF

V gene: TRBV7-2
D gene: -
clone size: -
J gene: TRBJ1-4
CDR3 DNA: TGTGCCAGCAGCTTAGTTATCGGGGGTGGTAATGAAAAACTGTTTTTT
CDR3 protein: CASSLVIGGGNEKLFF

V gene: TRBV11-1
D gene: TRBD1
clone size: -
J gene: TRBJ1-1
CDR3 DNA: TGTGCCAGCAGCCCAACGGACAGGAAGATGAACACTGAAGCTTTCTTT
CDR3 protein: CASSPTDRKMNTEAFF

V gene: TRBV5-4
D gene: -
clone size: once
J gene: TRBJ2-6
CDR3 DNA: TGTGCCAGCAGCCAGGACTCTGGGGCCAACGTCCTGACTTTC
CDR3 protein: CASSQDSGANVLTF

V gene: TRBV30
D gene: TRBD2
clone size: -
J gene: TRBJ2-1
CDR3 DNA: TGTGCCTGGAGTGTACTCTTAGGCGGGAGGATGAATGAGCAGTTCTTC
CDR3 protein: CAWSVLLGGRMNEQFF

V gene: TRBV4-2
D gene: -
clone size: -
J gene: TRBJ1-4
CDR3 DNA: TGTGCCAGCAGCCAAGATTGGCAGGGAAGAGACGAAAAACTGTTTTTT
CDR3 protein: CASSQDWQGRDEKLFF

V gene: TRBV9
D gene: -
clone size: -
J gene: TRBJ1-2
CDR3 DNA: TGTGCCAGCAGCGCCCTCTATGGCTACACCTTC
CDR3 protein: CASSALYGYTF

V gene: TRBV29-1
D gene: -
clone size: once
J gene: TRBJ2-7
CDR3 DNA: TGCAGCGTTGTCGACTACTACGAGCAGTACTTC
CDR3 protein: CSVVDYYEQYF